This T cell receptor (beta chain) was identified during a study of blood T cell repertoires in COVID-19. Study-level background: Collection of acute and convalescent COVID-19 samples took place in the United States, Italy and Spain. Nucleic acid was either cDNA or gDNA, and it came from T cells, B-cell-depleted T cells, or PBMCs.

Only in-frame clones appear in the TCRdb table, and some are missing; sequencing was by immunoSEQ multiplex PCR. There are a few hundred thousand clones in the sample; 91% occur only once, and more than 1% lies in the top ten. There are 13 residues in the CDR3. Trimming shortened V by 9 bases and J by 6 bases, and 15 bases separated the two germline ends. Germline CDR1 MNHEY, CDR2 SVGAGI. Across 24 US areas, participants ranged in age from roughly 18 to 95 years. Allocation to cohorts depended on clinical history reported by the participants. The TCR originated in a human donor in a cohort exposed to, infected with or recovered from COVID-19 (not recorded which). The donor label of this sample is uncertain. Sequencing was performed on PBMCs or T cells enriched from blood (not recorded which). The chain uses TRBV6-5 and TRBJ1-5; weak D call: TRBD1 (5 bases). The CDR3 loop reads CASYKGRGQPQHF. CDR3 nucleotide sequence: TGTGCCAGTTACAAGGGGCGAGGTCAGCCCCAGCATTTT.